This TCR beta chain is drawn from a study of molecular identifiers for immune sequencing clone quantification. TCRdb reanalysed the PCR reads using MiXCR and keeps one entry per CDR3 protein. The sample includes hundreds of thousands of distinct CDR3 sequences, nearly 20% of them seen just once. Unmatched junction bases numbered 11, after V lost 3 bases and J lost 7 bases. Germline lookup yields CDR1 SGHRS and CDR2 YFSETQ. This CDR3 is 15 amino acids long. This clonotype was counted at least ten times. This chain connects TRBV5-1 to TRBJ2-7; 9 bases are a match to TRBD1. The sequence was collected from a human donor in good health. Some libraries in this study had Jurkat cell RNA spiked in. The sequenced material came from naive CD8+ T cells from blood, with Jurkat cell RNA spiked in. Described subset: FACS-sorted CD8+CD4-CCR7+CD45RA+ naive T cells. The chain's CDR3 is CASSSLPGTGQEQYF. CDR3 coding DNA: TGCGCCAGCAGCTCCCTACCCGGGACAGGGCAAGAGCAGTACTTC.